This T cell receptor beta chain stems from a study of technical replicates of blood from a few donors. The CDR3 totals 12 residues. Germline loops: CDR1 LGHNA, CDR2 YNFKEQ. V dropped 1 base and J dropped 6 bases, with 6 bases sitting between them. Only in-frame clones appear in the TCRdb table, and some are missing; sequencing was by immunoSEQ multiplex PCR. This table holds around 86,000 clones, 96% found once. The material sequenced was T cells isolated from PBMCs. This receptor was taken from a human donor in good health. The chain joins TRBV4-2 to TRBJ1-1; no clear D. In DNA, the CDR3 is TGTGCCAGCAGCCAAGCCTCGTCTGAAGCTTTCTTT. Amino acid sequence: CASSQASSEAFF.